One and the same sample provided the 21 T cell receptor beta chains below, sequenced in a study of cytomegalovirus exposure and HLA in healthy donors. The PCR made use of 60 Vbeta and 13 Jbeta primers. Clones were sequenced by immunoSEQ multiplex PCR, and TCRdb holds only the in-frame ones, with some missing. Seen here are around 120,000 clones, more than 60% observed once, and the top ten hold around 4%. Source material: PBMCs. The receptors come from a woman between 35 and 50 years old in good health and CMV-seronegative.

A remark on this clone: Different DNA sequences within this sample yield the same CDR3. V and J are TRBV6-1 and TRBJ2-7; D might be TRBD2 (6 bases). The length of the CDR3 is 15 residues. V was trimmed by 4 bases and J by 2 bases, leaving 15 bases between them. The germline V gene encodes CDR1 MNHNS and CDR2 SASEGT. The chain's CDR3 is CASSAEGTAAYEQYF. The CDR3 DNA sequence: TGTGCCAGCAGTGCGGAGGGGACGGCGGCCTACGAGCAGTACTTC.

The chain links TRBV27 to TRBJ2-7, with 7 bases matching TRBD2. V was pared by 1 base and J by 4 bases, with 10 bases of the junction left unmatched. CDR3 size: 16 residues. Germline V CDR1 and CDR2: MNHEY, SMNVEV (reference sequence). The DNA for the CDR3 is TGTGCCAGCAGTTTATTGGCTAGCGGAGGATCGTACGAGCAGTACTTC. Residues: CASSLLASGGSYEQYF.

The gene calls are TRBV10-3 and TRBJ1-5, with 10 nucleotides matching TRBD1. CDR3 length equals 14 residues. Germline lookup yields CDR1 ENHRY and CDR2 SYGVKD. With V trimmed by 10 bases and J by 5 bases, 8 bases remained unmatched. CDR3 coding DNA: TGTGCCACCGGGACAGGGGACCTCGATCAGCCCCAGCATTTT. Residues: CATGTGDLDQPQHF.

In its sample, this clone was seen once. The chain uses TRBV6-5 and TRBJ1-2; 10 positions match TRBD1. The CDR3 is made up of 15 amino acids. Germline-derived CDR1 and CDR2 are MNHEY and SVGAGI. V lost 10 bases, J lost 3 bases, and 11 bases stayed unmatched. This CDR3 reads CATRPTGGADYGYTF. The CDR3, as DNA: TGTGCCACCCGACCGACAGGGGGCGCAGACTATGGCTACACCTTC.

This clone was recorded only once. The genes are TRBV6-5 and TRBJ1-1; no definite D call. Germline assignment: CDR1 MNHEY and CDR2 SVGAGI. Trimming took off 2 bases at V and 5 bases at J, with 12 bases between the two ends. This CDR3 has 14 residues. CDR3 protein: CASSYRRRGTEAFF. In DNA form, the CDR3 reads TGTGCCAGCAGTTACAGGCGGAGAGGGACTGAAGCTTTCTTT.

CDR3 protein: CASSEQGNYGYTF. The CDR3 DNA follows: TGTGCCAGCAGCGAGCAGGGGAACTATGGCTACACCTTC. J is TRBJ1-2 and V is TRBV5-6; TRBD1 might be the D (6 bases). Germline CDR1 SGHDT, CDR2 YYEEEE. The CDR3 is 13 amino acids. Trimming cost V 4 bases and J 2 bases, with 9 bases left between them.

The J gene is TRBJ2-1, the V gene TRBV11-2; TRBD1 aligns across 9 bases. The junction had 9 bases not matched to a gene; V was cut back by 4 bases and J by 8 bases. The CDR3 is made up of 15 amino acids. From germline, CDR1 is SGHAT and CDR2 FQNNGV. The CDR3 coding sequence is TGTGCCAGCAGCTCCTCCGGGACAGGGATATATGAGCAGTTCTTC. The encoded protein is CASSSSGTGIYEQFF.

This sequence joins TRBV5-6 and TRBJ2-5; D gene ambiguous. Germline V gives CDR1 SGHDT, CDR2 YYEEEE. The CDR3 spans 14 residues. V was cut by 0 bases and J by 8 bases, with 14 bases left in between. DNA of the CDR3: TGTGCCAGCAGCTTGGTACACCCGCCGTCTACCCAGTACTTC. It codes for CASSLVHPPSTQYF. The full variable domain, in which reference TRBV5-6 and TRBJ2-5 provide the parts outside the CDR3, is DAGVTQSPTHLIKTRGQQVTLRCSPKSGHDTVSWYQQALGQGPQFIFQYYEEEERQRGNFPDRFSGHQFPNYSSELNVNALLLGDSALYLCASSLVHPPSTQYFGPGTRLLVL.

The chain is built from TRBV4-3 and TRBJ2-3; 8 nucleotides match TRBD2. Looked up from germline, CDR1 is LGHNA and CDR2 is YSLEER. There are 15 residues in the CDR3. With V trimmed by 4 bases and J by 14 bases, 17 bases remained unmatched. The CDR3 nucleotides are TGCGCCAGCAGCCCAGACGCATCCAGCGGGGGCCTCTCGTATTTT. Translating gives CASSPDASSGGLSYF.

The chain couples TRBV30 to TRBJ1-2; no definite D call. The V and J ends lost 2 bases and 2 bases respectively, with 12 bases between them. CDR3 length: 14 amino acids. The germline V gene has CDR1 GTSNPN and CDR2 SVGIG (reference sequence). In DNA form, the CDR3 reads TGTGCCTGGAGTCGGGAGACGGCCAACTATGGCTACACCTTC. It specifies CAWSRETANYGYTF.

The V and J genes are TRBV6-1 and TRBJ2-7; 8 positions match TRBD1. With V trimmed by 5 bases and J by 2 bases, 5 bases remained unmatched. CDR1 is MNHNS, CDR2 SASEGT, per germline. The CDR3 is 14 amino acids. DNA of the CDR3: TGTGCCAGCAGTAAGGGACAGGAGCCCTACGAGCAGTACTTC. This translates into CASSKGQEPYEQYF.

This clone showed up just once. The chain recombines TRBV2 with TRBJ2-1; tentative D call: TRBD1 (5 bases). With 8 bases removed from V and 4 bases from J, the gap between germline ends came to 6 bases. Germline CDR1 and CDR2: SNHLY and FYNNEI. The CDR3 has 11 residues. DNA for the CDR3: TGTGCCAGCGGACAATACAATGAGCAGTTCTTC. Translated: CASGQYNEQFF. The full variable domain, with the rest looked up from reference TRBV2 and TRBJ2-1, is EPEVTQTPSHQVTQMGQEVILRCVPISNHLYFYWYRQILGQKVEFLVSFYNNEISEKSEIFDDQFSVERPDGSNFTLKIRSTKLEDSAMYFCASGQYNEQFFGPGTRLTVL.

The chain combines TRBV5-1 with TRBJ1-2; TRBD1 might be the D (5 bases). This CDR3 has 14 amino acids. CDR1 SGHRS and CDR2 YFSETQ come from the germline V gene. V gave up 4 bases and J gave up 8 bases, with 18 bases separating them. CDR3 sequence: CASSVGGDSGGYTF. In DNA, the CDR3 is TGCGCCAGCAGCGTCGGGGGGGATTCGGGGGGCTACACCTTC.

V and J are TRBV7-8 and TRBJ2-7, with a possible D match to TRBD2 (5 bases). Germline values: CDR1 SGHVS, CDR2 FQNEAQ. V was clipped by 1 base and J by 0 bases, with 10 bases between them. This CDR3 contains 15 residues. The CDR3 bases are TGTGCCAGCAGCTTAGTCGGCGGGTTCTCCTACGAGCAGTACTTC. It yields the protein CASSLVGGFSYEQYF.

The genes are TRBV7-8 and TRBJ2-1; 8 bases agree with TRBD1. The ends lost 1 base at V and 13 bases at J; junction bases unmatched: 15. The CDR3 runs to 16 residues. The germline V gene has CDR1 SGHVS and CDR2 FQNEAQ. This CDR3 is CASSLDRTGPLKRQFF. CDR3 nucleotides: TGTGCCAGCAGCTTAGATCGGACAGGGCCCCTCAAGAGACAGTTCTTC.

The V gene is TRBV7-9, the J gene TRBJ2-5; a possible D gene is TRBD1 (6 bases). The germline V and J ends were trimmed by 5 bases and 0 bases, with 13 bases remaining between them. Germline CDR1 is SEHNR and CDR2 is FQNEAQ (reference sequence). This CDR3 is 15 amino acids long. The CDR3 sequence is CASSQNRANQETQYF. The CDR3 region has the DNA TGTGCCAGCAGCCAGAACAGGGCCAACCAAGAGACCCAGTACTTC.

A few counts support this clone. The chain links TRBV7-9 to TRBJ2-5, with TRBD2 identical over 7 bases. Germline V gene sequence: CDR1 SEHNR, CDR2 FQNEAQ (reference sequence). The CDR3 runs to 17 residues. V lost 5 bases to trimming and J lost 5 bases; unmatched junction nucleotides: 17. Here the CDR3 reads CASSLLGVAGAVETQYF. The DNA for the CDR3 is TGTGCCAGCAGCCTGCTGGGGGTGGCGGGAGCGGTGGAGACCCAGTACTTC. The complete variable domain, with remaining parts taken from reference TRBV7-9 and TRBJ2-5, reads DTGVSQNPRHKITKRGQNVTFRCDPISEHNRLYWYRQTLGQGPEFLTYFQNEAQLEKSRLLSDRFSAERPKGSFSTLEIQRTEQGDSAMYLCASSLLGVAGAVETQYFGPGTRLLVL.

The V gene is TRBV28, the J gene TRBJ2-1; 7 bases align to TRBD2. This CDR3 spans 14 amino acids. The germline V gene has CDR1 MDHEN and CDR2 SYDVKM. V lost 6 bases to trimming and J lost 6 bases; unmatched junction nucleotides: 8. The CDR3 DNA reads TGTGCCAGCAGCCCCGGGAGGATGCGCAATGAGCAGTTCTTC. The encoded protein is CASSPGRMRNEQFF. Looking up the rest from reference TRBV28 and TRBJ2-1 gives the full variable domain: DVKVTQSSRYLVKRTGEKVFLECVQDMDHENMFWYRQDPGLGLRLIYFSYDVKMKEKGDIPEGYSVSREKKERFSLILESASTNQTSMYLCASSPGRMRNEQFFGPGTRLTVL.

The chain couples TRBV5-1 to TRBJ2-1; D call uncertain. Trimming left V 5 bases short and J 0 bases short, with 18 bases between. Looked up from germline, CDR1 is SGHRS and CDR2 is YFSETQ. This CDR3 contains 17 residues. The CDR3: CASRPSPEAPSYNEQFF. The CDR3 nucleotides read TGCGCCAGCAGACCCTCCCCTGAAGCCCCCTCCTACAATGAGCAGTTCTTC.

This chain uses TRBV10-3 with TRBJ1-2; 8 nucleotides agree with TRBD1. Per the germline V gene, CDR1 is ENHRY and CDR2 is SYGVKD. The length of the CDR3 is 16 residues. Trimming at V came to 0 bases and at J to 6 bases, leaving 9 bases not matched to a gene. The CDR3 reads CAISESREDRAHGYTF. As DNA, the CDR3 is TGTGCCATCAGTGAGTCGAGGGAGGACAGGGCGCATGGCTACACCTTC.

The chain has TRBV27 and TRBJ2-7; tentative D call: TRBD2 (5 bases). CDR1 is MNHEY and CDR2 is SMNVEV in the germline V gene (reference sequence). The V end was cut by 1 base, the J end by 2 bases, with 15 bases between. CDR3 length: 16 residues. The CDR3 reads CASSLYGVPGAYEQYF. CDR3 coding DNA: TGTGCCAGCAGTTTATACGGGGTCCCCGGCGCCTACGAGCAGTACTTC.